This paragraph covers one T cell receptor beta chain sequence. Its matching antigen is unknown. Researchers ran the PCR with 60 Vbeta and 13 Jbeta primers. TCRdb's table, derived via immunoSEQ multiplex PCR, lists solely in-frame clones and lacks some. The table lists 200,000 or so clones, about 79% of them singletons. This sample was included in a study of cytomegalovirus exposure and HLA in healthy donors. General observations from the study: It has been reported that TCR beta sequences accurately predicted the HLA-A and HLA-B alleles of most subjects.

Trimming removed 5 bases from V and 1 base from J; junction bases left unmatched: 16. CDR3 size: 19 residues. Germline V gene sequence: CDR1 SGHVS, CDR2 FQNEAQ. The V gene is TRBV7-8, the J gene TRBJ2-1; 8 bases map to TRBD1. This clonotype originated in a boy between 2 and 15 years old in good health and CMV-seronegative. Sequenced input: PBMCs. As DNA, the CDR3 is TGTGCCAGCAGCCATAAAAGACTGGGACGGACAGGGTCCTACAATGAGCAGTTCTTC. It translates to CASSHKRLGRTGSYNEQFF.